The TCR beta chain described here comes from a study of T cell responses to AZD1222 COVID-19 vaccine. Whole-study context: Analysis merged second doses at about 4 or about 12 weeks.

The CDR3 is made up of 15 amino acids. Germline V gives CDR1 MNHEY, CDR2 SVGEGT. The ends were cut back, 0 bases at V and 4 bases at J, with 12 bases in the middle. Overall study findings and caveats: It should be noted that donors were predominantly white British and more often female, and clonal diversity was possibly underestimated. The study found vaccine-associated CD4 TCRs spanning spike, dominant at 160-218 and 743-854.

Produced via immunoSEQ multiplex PCR; TCRdb's table is partial and in-frame only. Found here are approximately 76,000 clones, around 89% of them singletons; the top ten hold roughly 20%. In this sample, this clone turned up a few times. The antigen is unknown. The TCR sequence derives from an adult in good health. The chain uses TRBV6-2 or TRBV6-3 and TRBJ2-5; a weak D match, TRBD2 (5 bases). The material sequenced was peripheral blood, taken on day 0 of AZD1222 vaccination. Here the CDR3 DNA reads TGTGCCAGCAGTTACTCGAGAGGGAGTGGAGAGACCCAGTACTTC. Its translation is CASSYSRGSGETQYF.